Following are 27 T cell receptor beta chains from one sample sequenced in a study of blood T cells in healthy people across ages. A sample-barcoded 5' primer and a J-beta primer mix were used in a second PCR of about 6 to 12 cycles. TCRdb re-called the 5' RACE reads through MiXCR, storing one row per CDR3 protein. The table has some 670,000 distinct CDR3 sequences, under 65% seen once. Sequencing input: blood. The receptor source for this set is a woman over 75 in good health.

Here the CDR3 reads CASSPDSYQPQHF. The CDR3 DNA reads as TGTGCCAGCAGTCCGGACAGTTATCAGCCCCAGCATTTT. The gene calls are TRBV12-3 or TRBV12-4 and TRBJ1-5; TRBD1 might be the D (6 bases). There are 13 residues in the CDR3. V shed 5 bases and J shed 5 bases, with 10 bases lying between them.

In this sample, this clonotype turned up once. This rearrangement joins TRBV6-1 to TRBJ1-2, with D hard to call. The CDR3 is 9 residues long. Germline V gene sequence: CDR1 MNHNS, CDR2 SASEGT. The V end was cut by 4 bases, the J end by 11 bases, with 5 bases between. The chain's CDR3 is CASSVPYTF. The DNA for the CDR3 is TGTGCCAGCAGTGTGCCGTACACCTTC.

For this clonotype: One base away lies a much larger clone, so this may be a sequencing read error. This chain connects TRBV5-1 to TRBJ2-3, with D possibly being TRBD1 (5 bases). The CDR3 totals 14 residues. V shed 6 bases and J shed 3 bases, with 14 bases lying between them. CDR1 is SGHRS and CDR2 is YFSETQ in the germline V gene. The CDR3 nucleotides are TGCGCCAGCACCCCAGGGAAAAGAACAGATACGCAGTATTTT. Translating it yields CASTPGKRTDTQYF.

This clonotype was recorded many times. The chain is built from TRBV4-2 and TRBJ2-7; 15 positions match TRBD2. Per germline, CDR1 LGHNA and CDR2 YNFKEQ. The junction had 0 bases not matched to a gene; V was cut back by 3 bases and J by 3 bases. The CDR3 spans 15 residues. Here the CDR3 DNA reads TGTGCCAGCAGCCAGGGACTAGCGGGGGGCTACGAGCAGTACTTC. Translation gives CASSQGLAGGYEQYF.

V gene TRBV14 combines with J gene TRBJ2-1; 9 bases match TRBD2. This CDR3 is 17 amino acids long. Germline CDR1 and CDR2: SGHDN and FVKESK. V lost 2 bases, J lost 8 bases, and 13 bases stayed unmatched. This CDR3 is CASSQLYGGGALYEQFF. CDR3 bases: TGTGCCAGCAGCCAACTGTACGGCGGGGGGGCCCTATATGAGCAGTTCTTC.

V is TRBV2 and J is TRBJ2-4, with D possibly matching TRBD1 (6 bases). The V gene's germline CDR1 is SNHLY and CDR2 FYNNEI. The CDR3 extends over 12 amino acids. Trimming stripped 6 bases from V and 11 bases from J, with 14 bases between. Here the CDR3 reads CASSVQQGLQYF. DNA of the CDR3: TGTGCCAGCAGCGTCCAACAGGGTCTTCAGTACTTC.

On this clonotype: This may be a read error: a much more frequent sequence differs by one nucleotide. As DNA, the CDR3 is TGTGCCAGCAGCCAAGCCCCTTTCAATCAGCCCCAGCATTTT. Encoded protein: CASSQAPFNQPQHF. The chain links TRBV3-1 to TRBJ1-5; D is unclear. V was cut by 1 base and J by 3 bases, with 7 bases left in between. CDR3 length: 14 residues. CDR1 LGHDT and CDR2 YNNKEL come from the germline V gene (reference sequence).

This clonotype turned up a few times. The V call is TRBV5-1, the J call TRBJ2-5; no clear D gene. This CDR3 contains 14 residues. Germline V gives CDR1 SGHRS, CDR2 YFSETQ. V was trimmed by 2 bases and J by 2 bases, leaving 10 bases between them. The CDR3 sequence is CASSFSGYQETQYF. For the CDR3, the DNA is TGCGCCAGCAGCTTCTCAGGTTATCAAGAGACCCAGTACTTC.

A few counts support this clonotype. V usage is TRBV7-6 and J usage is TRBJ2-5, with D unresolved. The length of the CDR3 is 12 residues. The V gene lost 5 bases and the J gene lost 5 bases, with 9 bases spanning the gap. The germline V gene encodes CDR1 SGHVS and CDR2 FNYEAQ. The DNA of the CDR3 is TGTGCCAGCAGCAAGGTTGGGGAGACCCAGTACTTC. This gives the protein CASSKVGETQYF.

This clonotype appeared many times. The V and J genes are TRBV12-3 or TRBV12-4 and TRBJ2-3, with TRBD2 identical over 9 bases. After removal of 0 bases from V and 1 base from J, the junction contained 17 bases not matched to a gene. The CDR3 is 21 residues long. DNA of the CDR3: TGTGCCAGCAGTTTAGCGCTGGCTAGCGGGGTTCACACAGGGGGCACAGATACGCAGTATTTT. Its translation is CASSLALASGVHTGGTDTQYF.

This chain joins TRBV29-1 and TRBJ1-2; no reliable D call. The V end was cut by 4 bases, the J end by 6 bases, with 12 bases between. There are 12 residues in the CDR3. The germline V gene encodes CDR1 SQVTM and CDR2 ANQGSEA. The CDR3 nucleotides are TGCAGCGTTGTAGATCAGGCAGATGGCTACACCTTC. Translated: CSVVDQADGYTF.

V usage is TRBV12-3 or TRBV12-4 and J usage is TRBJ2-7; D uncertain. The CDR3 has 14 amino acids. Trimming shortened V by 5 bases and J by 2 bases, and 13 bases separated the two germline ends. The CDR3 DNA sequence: TGTGCCAGCAGTGTTCACGGCATGACCTACGAGCAGTACTTC. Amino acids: CASSVHGMTYEQYF.

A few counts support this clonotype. The CDR3 reads CASSTLGTRVAFF. The CDR3 DNA reads as TGTGCCAGCAGCACTCTCGGGACTAGAGTTGCGTTCTTC. The V gene is TRBV28, the J gene TRBJ2-1, with 8 nucleotides matching TRBD2. CDR1 and CDR2 from the germline V gene are MDHEN and SYDVKM. This CDR3 spans 13 amino acids. Trimming at V came to 6 bases and at J to 15 bases, leaving 13 bases not matched to a gene.

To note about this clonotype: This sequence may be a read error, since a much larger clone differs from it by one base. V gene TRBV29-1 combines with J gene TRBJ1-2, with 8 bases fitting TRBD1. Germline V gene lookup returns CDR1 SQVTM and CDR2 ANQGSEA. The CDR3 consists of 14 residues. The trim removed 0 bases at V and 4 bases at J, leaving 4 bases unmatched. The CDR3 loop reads CSVEDRGTGYGYTF. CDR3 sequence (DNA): TGCAGCGTTGAAGATCGCGGGACAGGCTATGGCTACACCTTC.

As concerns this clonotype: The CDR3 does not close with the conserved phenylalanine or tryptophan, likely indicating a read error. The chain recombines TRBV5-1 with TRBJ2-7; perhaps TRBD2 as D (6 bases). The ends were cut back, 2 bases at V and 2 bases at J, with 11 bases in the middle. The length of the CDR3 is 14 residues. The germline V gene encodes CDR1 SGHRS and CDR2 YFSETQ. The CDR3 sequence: CASSFDGSPYEQYL. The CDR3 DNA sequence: TGCGCCAGCAGCTTTGACGGGAGTCCCTACGAGCAGTACTTA.

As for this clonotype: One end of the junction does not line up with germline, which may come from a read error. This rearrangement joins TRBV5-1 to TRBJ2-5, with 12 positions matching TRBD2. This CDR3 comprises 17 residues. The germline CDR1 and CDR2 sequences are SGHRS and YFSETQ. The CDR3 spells CASGPGLLAGGFETQYF. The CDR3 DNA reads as TGCGCCAGCGGCCCGGGACTACTAGCGGGGGGTTTCGAGACCCAGTATTTC.

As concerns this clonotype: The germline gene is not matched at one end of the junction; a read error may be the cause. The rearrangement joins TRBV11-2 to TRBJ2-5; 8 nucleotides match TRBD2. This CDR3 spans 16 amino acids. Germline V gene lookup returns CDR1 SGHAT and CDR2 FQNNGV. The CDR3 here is CASSGLASRIGEAQYF. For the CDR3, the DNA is TGTGCCAGCAGCGGACTAGCATCGAGGATAGGAGAGGCCCAGTACTTC.

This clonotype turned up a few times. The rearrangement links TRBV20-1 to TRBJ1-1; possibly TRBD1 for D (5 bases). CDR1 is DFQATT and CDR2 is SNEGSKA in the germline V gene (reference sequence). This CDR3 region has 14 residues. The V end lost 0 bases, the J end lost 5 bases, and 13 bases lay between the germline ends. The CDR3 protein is CSARDRRDGTEAFF. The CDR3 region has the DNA TGCAGTGCTAGAGATCGTAGGGACGGGACTGAAGCTTTCTTT.

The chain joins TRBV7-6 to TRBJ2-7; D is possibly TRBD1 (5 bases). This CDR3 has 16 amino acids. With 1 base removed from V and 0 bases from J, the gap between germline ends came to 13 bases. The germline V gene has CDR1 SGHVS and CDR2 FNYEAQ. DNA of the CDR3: TGTGCCAGCAGCTTAGAACCTGACAGAAGCTCCTACGAGCAGTACTTC. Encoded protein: CASSLEPDRSSYEQYF.

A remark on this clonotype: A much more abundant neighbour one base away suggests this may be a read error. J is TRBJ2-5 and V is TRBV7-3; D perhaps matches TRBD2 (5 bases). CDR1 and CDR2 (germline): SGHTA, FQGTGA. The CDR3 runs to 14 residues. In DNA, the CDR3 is TGTGCCAGCAAAGCGGAAGTGTACCAAGGGACCCAGTACTTC. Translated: CASKAEVYQGTQYF.

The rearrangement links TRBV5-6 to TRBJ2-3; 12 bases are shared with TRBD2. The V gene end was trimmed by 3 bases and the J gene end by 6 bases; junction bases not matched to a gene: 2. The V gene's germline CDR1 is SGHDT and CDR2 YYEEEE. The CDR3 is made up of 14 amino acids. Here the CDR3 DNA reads TGTGCCAGCAGCTGGACTAGCGGGATGGATACGCAGTATTTT. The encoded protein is CASSWTSGMDTQYF.

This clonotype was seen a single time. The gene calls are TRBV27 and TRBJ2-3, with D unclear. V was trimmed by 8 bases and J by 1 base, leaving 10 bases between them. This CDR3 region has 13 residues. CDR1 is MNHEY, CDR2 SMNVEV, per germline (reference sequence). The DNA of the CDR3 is TGTGCCAGCTCCCACGGCCGCACAGATACGCAGTATTTT. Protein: CASSHGRTDTQYF.

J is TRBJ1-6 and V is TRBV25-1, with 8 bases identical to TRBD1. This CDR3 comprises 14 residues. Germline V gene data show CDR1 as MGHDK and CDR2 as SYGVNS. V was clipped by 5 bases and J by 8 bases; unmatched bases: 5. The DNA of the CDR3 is TGTGCCAGCAGTCAGACAGGGGTCCATTCACCCCTCCACTTT. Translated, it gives CASSQTGVHSPLHF. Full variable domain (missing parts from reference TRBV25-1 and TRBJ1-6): EADIYQTPRYLVIGTGKKITLECSQTMGHDKMYWYQQDPGMELHLIHYSYGVNSTEKGDLSSESTVSRIRTEHFPLTLESARPSHTSQYLCASSQTGVHSPLHFGNGTRLTVT.

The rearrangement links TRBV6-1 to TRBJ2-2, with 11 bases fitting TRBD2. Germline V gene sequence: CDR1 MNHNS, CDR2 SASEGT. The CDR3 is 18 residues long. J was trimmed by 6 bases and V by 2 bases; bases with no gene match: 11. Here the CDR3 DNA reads TGTGCCAGCAGTGAACTAGCGGGAGGCTTAACCGCTGCCGGGGAGCTGTTTTTT. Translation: CASSELAGGLTAAGELFF.

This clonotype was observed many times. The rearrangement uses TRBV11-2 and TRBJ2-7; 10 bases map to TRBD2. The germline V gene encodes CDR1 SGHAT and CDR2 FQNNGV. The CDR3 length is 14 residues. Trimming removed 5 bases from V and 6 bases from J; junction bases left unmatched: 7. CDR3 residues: CASSPPGLAFEQYF. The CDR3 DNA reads TGTGCCAGCAGCCCCCCGGGACTAGCGTTCGAGCAGTACTTC.

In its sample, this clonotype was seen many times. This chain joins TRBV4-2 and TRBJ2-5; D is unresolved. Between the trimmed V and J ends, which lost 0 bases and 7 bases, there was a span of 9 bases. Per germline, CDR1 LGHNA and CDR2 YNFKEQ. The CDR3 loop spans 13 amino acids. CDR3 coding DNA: TGTGCCAGCAGCCAAGAACCGCAGCGGACCCAGTACTTC. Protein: CASSQEPQRTQYF.

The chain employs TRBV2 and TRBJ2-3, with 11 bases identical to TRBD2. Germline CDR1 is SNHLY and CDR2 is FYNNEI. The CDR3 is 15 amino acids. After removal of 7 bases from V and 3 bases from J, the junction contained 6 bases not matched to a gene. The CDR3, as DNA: TGTGCCAGCACTCTAGCGGGAGGCATGACAGATACGCAGTATTTT. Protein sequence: CASTLAGGMTDTQYF.